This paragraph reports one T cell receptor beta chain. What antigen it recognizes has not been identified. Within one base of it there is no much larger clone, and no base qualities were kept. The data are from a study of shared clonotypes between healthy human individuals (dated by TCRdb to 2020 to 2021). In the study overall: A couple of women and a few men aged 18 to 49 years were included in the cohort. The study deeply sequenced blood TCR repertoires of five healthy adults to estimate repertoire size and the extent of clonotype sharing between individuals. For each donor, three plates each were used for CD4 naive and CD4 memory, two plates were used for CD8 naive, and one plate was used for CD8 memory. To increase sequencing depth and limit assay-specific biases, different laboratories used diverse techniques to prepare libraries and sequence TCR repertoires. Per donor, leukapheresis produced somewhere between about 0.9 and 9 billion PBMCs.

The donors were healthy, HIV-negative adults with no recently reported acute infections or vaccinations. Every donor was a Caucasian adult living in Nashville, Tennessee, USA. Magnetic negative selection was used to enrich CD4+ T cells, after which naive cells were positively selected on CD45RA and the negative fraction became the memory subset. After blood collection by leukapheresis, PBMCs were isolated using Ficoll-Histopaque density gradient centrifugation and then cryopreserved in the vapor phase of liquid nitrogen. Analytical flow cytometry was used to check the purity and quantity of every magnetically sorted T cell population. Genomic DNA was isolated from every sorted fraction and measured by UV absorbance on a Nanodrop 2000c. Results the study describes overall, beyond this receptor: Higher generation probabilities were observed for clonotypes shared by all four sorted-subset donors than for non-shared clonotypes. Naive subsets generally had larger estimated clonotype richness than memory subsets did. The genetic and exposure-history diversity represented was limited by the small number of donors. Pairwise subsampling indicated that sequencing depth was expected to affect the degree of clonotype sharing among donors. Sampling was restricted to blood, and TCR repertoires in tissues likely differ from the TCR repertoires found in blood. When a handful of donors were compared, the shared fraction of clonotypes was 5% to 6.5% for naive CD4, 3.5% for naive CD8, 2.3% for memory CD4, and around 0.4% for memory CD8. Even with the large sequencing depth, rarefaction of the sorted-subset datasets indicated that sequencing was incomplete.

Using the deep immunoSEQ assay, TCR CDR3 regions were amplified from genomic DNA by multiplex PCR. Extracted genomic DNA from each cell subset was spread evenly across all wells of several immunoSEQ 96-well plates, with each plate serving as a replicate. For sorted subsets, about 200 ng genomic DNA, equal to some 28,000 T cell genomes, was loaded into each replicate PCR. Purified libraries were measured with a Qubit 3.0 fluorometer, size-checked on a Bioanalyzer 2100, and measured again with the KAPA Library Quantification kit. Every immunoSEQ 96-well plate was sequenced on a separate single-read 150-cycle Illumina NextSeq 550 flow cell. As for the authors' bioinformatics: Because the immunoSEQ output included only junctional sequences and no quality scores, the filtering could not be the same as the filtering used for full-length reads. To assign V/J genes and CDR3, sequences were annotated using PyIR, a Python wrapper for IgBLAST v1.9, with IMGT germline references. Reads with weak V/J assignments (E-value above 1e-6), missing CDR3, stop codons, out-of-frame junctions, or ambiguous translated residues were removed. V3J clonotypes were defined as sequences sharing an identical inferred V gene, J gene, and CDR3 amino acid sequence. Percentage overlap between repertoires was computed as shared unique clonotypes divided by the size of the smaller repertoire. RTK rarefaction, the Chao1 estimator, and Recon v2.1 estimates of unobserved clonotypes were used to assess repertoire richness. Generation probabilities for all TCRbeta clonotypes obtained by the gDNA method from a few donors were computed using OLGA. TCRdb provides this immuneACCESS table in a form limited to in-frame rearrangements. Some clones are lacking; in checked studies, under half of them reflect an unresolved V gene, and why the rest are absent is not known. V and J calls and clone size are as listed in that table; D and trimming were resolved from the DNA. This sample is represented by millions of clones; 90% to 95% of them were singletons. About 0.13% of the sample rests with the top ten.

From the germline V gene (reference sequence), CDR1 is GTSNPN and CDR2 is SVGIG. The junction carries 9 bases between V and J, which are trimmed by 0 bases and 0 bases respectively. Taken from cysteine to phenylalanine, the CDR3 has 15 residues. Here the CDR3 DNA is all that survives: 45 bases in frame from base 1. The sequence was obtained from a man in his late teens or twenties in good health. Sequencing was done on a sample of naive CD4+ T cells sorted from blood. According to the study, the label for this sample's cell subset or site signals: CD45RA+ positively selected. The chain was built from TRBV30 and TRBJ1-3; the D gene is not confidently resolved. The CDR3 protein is CAWSVIGLSGNTIYF. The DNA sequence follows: TGTGCCTGGAGTGTAATCGGACTCTCTGGAAACACCATATATTTT.